The source of this TCR beta chain is a study of early T cells in non-severe SARS-CoV-2 infection (dated by TCRdb to the early 2020s). Study-level background: TCR sequencing used bulk RNA from unsorted whole blood, so alpha and beta chains could not be paired. On the study overall, not on this receptor specifically: VDJdb matching was skewed toward anti-spike CD8 responses and likely underestimated virus-specific expansions by missing private and CD4 specificities.

Trimmed from V: 0 bases; trimmed from J: 0 bases; junction bases lacking a gene match: 2. The CDR3 goes from the cysteine to the phenylalanine over 18 residues. Only the CDR3 DNA stays, 54 bases, in frame from base 1. CDR1 and CDR2, per the germline V gene, are KGHSH and LQKENI. Turning to this clonotype: The specificity of this receptor is unknown. The sample holds no much larger clone one base away, and base qualities are not on file.

Receptors were amplified or captured by 5' RACE. TCRdb records NextSeq 500 as the sequencer. In the TCR library protocol, unique molecular identifiers were attached to individual cDNA molecules to correct for PCR bias and sequencing error. TCR alpha and beta chains were both sequenced, and the abundances of alpha and beta sequences in each sample were closely correlated with each other. Per the source publication's procedure: Decombinator V4 was used to perform V gene, J gene and CDR3 annotation of TCR sequences. Expanded TCRs were defined as changing significantly between any two time points under a Poisson model with p below 0.0001. Abundances of TCRs were expressed as counts per million after normalisation to the total number of TCRs sequenced in each sample. TRAV1-2 paired with TRAJ12, TRAJ20 or TRAJ33 defined MAIT TCRs, while TRAV10 paired with TRAJ18 defined iNKT TCRs. VDJdb, accessed on 1 November 2021, was searched for TCRs annotated for CMV, EBV and SARS-CoV-2, and TCRs annotated for more than one antigen were excluded. The public reads were run again by TCRdb, first through fastp at Q25 and then through MiXCR, and only productive beta chains were kept. Merged by CDR3 protein, the rows form single entries marked with the most common genes and DNA. The authors' filters were not applied to this entry. Counted in this sample were under 75,000 distinct CDR3 sequences; approximately 13% of them appeared once. Of the sample, roughly 8.3% falls within the top ten clones.

Set within a cohort of healthcare workers in London, UK, this nested case-control study involved weekly PCR testing of nasopharyngeal swabs along with blood sampling. Between 23 and 31 March 2020, the week of the UK lockdown, healthcare workers were enrolled and then followed up weekly for as long as 16 weeks. The TCR comes from an adult who was a healthcare worker with PCR-confirmed SARS-CoV-2 infection or an uninfected control (not recorded which). The sequenced sample was whole blood. The chain joins TRBV18 to TRBJ2-3; TRBD2 fits 14 bases in the junction. The CDR3 region: CASSPPGLAGASTDTQYF. The DNA is TGTGCCAGCTCACCACCGGGACTAGCGGGAGCTAGCACAGATACGCAGTATTTT.